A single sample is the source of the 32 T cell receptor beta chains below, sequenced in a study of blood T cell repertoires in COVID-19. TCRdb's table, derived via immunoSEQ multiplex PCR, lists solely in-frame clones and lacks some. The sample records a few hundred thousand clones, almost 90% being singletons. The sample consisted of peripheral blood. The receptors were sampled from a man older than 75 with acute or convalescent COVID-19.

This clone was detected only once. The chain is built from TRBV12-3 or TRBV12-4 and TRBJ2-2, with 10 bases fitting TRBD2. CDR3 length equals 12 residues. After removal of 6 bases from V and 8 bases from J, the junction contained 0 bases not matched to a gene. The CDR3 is CASRLAGGELFF. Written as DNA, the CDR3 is TGTGCCAGCAGACTAGCGGGAGGGGAGCTGTTTTTT.

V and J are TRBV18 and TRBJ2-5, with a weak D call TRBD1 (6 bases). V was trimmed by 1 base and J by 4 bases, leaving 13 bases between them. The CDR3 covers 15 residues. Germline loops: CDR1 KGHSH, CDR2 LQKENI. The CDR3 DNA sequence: TGTGCCAGCTCACCACAAAAGGGGGAAGGAGAGACCCAGTACTTC. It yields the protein CASSPQKGEGETQYF.

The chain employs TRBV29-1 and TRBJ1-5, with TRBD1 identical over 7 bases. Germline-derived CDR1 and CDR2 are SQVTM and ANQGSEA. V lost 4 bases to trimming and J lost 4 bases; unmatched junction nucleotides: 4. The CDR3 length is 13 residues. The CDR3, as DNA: TGCAGCGTTGGGACAGGCCTTAATCAGCCCCAGCATTTT. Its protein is CSVGTGLNQPQHF.

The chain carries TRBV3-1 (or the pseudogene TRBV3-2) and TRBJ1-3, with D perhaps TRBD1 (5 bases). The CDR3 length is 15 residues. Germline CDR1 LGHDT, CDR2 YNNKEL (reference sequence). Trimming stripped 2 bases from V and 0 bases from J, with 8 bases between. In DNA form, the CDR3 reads TGTGCCAGCAGCCAAAAGGGGCTCTCTGGAAACACCATATATTTT. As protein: CASSQKGLSGNTIYF.

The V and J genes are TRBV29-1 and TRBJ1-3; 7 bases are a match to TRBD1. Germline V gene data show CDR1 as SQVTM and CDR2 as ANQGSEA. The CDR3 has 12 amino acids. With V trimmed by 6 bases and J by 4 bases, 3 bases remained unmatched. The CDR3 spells CSVQTGGNTIYF. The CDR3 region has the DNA TGCAGCGTCCAGACAGGGGGAAACACCATATATTTT.

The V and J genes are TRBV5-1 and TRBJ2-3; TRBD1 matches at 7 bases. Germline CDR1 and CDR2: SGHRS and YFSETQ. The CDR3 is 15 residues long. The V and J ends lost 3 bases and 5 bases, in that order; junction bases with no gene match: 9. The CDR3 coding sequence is TGCGCCAGCAGCTCGCTCCCCGCAGGGGGAGATACGCAGTATTTT. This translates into CASSSLPAGGDTQYF.

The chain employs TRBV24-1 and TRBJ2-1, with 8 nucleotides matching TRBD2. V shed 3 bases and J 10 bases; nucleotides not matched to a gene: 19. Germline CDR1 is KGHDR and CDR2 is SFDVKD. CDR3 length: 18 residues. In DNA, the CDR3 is TGTGCCACCAGTGATAGAAGGCGGGGGGCCATGGGATTGGAAGAGCAGTTCTTC. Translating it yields CATSDRRRGAMGLEEQFF.

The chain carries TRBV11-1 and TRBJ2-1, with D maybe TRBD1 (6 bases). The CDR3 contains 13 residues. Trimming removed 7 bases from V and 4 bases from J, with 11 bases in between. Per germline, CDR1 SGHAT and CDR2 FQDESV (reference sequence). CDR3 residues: CASTKQGYNEQFF. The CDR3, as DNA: TGTGCCAGCACCAAACAGGGATACAATGAGCAGTTCTTC. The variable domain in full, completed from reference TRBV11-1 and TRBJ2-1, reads EAEVAQSPRYKITEKSQAVAFWCDPISGHATLYWYRQILGQGPELLVQFQDESVVDDSQLPKDRFSAERLKGVDSTLKIQPAELGDSAMYLCASTKQGYNEQFFGPGTRLTVL.

In DNA form, the CDR3 reads TGTGCCAGCAGCCAAGGGGGGACAGCCGGGGAGCTGTTTTTT. Its protein product is CASSQGGTAGELFF. V gene TRBV3-1 (or the pseudogene TRBV3-2) combines with J gene TRBJ2-2; 7 bases fit TRBD1. V was clipped by 1 base and J by 6 bases; unmatched bases: 2. CDR1 is LGHDT, CDR2 YNNKEL, per germline (reference sequence). The CDR3 totals 14 residues.

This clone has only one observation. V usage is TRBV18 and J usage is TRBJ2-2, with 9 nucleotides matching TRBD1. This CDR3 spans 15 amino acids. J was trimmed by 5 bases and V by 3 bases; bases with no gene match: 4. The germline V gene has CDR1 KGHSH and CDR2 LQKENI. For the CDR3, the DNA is TGTGCCAGCTCACCTGGGACAGGGAAAACCGGGGAGCTGTTTTTT. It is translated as CASSPGTGKTGELFF. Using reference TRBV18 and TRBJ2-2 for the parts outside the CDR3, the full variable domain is NAGVMQNPRHLVRRRGQEARLRCSPMKGHSHVYWYRQLPEEGLKFMVYLQKENIIDESGMPKERFSAEFPKEGPSILRIQQVVRGDSAAYFCASSPGTGKTGELFFGEGSRLTVL.

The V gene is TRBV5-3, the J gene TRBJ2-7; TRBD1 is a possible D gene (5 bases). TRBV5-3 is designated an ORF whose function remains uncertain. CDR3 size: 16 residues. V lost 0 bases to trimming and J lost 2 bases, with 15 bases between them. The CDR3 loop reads CARSLEGHRSTYEQYF. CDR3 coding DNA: TGTGCCAGAAGCTTGGAGGGTCACAGGAGCACCTACGAGCAGTACTTC.

CDR3 in DNA: TGTGCCACCAGGGAAACTAGCGGGAGTACAGATACGCAGTATTTT. Translation: CATRETSGSTDTQYF. The J gene is TRBJ2-3, the V gene TRBV24-1; 11 bases map to TRBD2. The CDR3 has 15 residues. Trimming cost V 7 bases and J 3 bases; bases outside gene matches: 5. Looked up from germline, CDR1 is KGHDR and CDR2 is SFDVKD.

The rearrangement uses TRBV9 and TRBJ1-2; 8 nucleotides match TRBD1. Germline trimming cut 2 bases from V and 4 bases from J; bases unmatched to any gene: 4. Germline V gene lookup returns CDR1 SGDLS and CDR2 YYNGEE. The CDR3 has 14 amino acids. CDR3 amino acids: CASSVGQGGYGYTF. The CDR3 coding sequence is TGTGCCAGCAGCGTCGGACAGGGAGGCTATGGCTACACCTTC.

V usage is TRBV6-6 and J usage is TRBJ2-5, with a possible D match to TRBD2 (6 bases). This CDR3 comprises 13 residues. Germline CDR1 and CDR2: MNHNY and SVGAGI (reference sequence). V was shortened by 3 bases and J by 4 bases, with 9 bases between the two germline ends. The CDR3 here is CASSYRLGETQYF. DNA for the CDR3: TGTGCCAGCAGTTATCGACTAGGAGAGACCCAGTACTTC.

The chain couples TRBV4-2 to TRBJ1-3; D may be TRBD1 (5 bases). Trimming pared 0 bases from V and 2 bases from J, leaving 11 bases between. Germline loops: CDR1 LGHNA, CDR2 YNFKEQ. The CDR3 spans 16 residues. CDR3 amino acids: CASSQDSIGAGNTIYF. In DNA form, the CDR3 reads TGTGCCAGCAGCCAAGATAGTATAGGGGCTGGAAACACCATATATTTT.

This chain's CDR3 is CASRDLAGPYNEQFF. The CDR3 DNA is TGTGCCAGCAGGGACCTAGCGGGACCCTACAATGAGCAGTTCTTC. The V call is TRBV2, the J call TRBJ2-1, with TRBD2 matching 9 bases. Trimming at V came to 6 bases and at J to 2 bases, leaving 5 bases not matched to a gene. The CDR3 covers 15 residues. CDR1 and CDR2 from the germline V gene are SNHLY and FYNNEI.

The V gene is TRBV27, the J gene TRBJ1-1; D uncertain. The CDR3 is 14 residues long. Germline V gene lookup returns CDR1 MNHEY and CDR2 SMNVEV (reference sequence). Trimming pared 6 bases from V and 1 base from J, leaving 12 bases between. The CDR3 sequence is CASSPLTENTEAFF. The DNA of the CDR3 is TGTGCCAGCAGCCCCCTGACTGAGAACACTGAAGCTTTCTTT.

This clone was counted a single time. CDR3: CASSSDDRAYEQYF. DNA for the CDR3: TGTGCCAGCAGCTCTGACGACAGGGCCTACGAGCAGTACTTC. The chain employs TRBV7-3 and TRBJ2-7; 7 bases are a match to TRBD1. Germline lookup yields CDR1 SGHTA and CDR2 FQGTGA. Losses at the gene ends were 4 bases for V and 2 bases for J; bases not matched to a gene: 5. This CDR3 is 14 amino acids long.

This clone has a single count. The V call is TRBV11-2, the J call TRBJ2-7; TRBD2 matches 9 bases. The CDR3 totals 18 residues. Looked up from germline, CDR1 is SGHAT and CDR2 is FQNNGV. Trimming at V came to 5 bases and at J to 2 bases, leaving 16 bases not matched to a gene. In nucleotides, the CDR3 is TGTGCCAGCAGCCACCCCGGACCCACGGCGGGAGGGCCCTACGAGCAGTACTTC. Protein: CASSHPGPTAGGPYEQYF.

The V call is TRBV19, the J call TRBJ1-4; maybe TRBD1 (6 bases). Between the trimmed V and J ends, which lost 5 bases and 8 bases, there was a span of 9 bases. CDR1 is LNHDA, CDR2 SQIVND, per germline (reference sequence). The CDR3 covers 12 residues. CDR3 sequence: CASSPGTEKLFF. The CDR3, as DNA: TGTGCCAGTAGTCCAGGGACAGAAAAACTGTTTTTT.

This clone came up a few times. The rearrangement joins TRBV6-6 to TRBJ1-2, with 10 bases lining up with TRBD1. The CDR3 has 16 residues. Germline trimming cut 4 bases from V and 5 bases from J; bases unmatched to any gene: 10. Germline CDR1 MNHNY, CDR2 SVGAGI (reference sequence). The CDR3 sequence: CASSSGTGDAGYGYTF. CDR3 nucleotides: TGTGCCAGCAGTTCCGGGACAGGGGATGCTGGTTATGGCTACACCTTC.

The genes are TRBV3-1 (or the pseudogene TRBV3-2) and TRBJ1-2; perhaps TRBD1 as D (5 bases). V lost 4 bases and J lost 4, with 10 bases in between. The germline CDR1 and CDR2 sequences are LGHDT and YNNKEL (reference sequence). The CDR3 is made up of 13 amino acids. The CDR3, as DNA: TGTGCCAGCAGCCGGGATCAGGGCTATGGCTACACCTTC. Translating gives CASSRDQGYGYTF.

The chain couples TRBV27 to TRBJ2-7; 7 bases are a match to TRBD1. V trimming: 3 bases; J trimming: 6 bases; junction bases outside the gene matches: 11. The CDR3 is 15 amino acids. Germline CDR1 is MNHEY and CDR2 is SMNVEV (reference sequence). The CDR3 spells CASSFLSTGASEQYF. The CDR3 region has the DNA TGTGCCAGCAGTTTTTTAAGCACAGGGGCCTCCGAGCAGTACTTC.

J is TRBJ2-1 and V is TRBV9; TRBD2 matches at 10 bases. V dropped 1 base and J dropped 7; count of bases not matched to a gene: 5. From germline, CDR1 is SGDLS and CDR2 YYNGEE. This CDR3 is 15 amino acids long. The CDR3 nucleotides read TGTGCCAGCAGCGTATCTAGCGGGAGTGGGAATGAGCAGTTCTTC. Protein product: CASSVSSGSGNEQFF.

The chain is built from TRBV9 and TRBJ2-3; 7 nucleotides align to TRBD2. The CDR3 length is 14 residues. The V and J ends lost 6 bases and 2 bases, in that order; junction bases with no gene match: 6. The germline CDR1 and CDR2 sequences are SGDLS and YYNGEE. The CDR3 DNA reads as TGTGCCAGCACCGCGGGGGACTACACAGATACGCAGTATTTT. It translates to CASTAGDYTDTQYF.

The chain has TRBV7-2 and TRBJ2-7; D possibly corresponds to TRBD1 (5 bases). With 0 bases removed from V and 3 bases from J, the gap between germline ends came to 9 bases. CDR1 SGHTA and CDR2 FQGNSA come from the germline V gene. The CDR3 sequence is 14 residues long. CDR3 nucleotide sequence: TGTGCCAGCAGCTTAGCGCAGGGCAACTACGAGCAGTACTTC. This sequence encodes CASSLAQGNYEQYF.

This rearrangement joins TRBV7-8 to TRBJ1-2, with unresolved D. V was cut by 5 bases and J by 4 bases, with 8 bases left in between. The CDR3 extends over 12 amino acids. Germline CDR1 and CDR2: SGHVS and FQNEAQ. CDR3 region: CASSPLTYGYTF. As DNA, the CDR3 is TGTGCCAGCAGCCCCCTAACCTATGGCTACACCTTC.

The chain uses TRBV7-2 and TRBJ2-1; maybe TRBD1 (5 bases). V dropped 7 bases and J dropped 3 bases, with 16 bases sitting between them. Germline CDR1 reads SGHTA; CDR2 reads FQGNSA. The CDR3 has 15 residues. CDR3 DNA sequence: TGTGCCAGCACGGGCGTGGGGCAGGGCTACAATGAGCAGTTCTTC. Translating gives CASTGVGQGYNEQFF.

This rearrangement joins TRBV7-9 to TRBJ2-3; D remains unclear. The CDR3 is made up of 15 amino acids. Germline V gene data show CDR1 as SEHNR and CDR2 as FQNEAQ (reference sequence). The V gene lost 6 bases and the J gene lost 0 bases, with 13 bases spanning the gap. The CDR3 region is CASSPGYSSTDTQYF. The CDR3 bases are TGTGCCAGCAGTCCAGGATATTCTAGCACAGATACGCAGTATTTT.

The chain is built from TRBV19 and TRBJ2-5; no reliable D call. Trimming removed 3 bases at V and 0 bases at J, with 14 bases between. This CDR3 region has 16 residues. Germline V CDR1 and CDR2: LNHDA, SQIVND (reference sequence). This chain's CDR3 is CASSITKAGYQETQYF. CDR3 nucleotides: TGTGCCAGTAGTATTACCAAGGCAGGATACCAAGAGACCCAGTACTTC.

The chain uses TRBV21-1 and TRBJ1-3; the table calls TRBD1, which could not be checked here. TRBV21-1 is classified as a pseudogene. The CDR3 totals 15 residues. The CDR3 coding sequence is TGTGCCAGCAGCAACAGCAGAAGGGGTGGAAACACCATATATTTT. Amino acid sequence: CASSNSRRGGNTIYF.

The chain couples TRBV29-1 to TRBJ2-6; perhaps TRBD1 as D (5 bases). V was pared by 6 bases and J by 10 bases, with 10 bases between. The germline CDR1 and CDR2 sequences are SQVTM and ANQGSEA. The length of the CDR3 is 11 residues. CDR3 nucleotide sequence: TGCAGCGTCTCAGGGCCGAACGTCCTGACTTTC. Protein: CSVSGPNVLTF.